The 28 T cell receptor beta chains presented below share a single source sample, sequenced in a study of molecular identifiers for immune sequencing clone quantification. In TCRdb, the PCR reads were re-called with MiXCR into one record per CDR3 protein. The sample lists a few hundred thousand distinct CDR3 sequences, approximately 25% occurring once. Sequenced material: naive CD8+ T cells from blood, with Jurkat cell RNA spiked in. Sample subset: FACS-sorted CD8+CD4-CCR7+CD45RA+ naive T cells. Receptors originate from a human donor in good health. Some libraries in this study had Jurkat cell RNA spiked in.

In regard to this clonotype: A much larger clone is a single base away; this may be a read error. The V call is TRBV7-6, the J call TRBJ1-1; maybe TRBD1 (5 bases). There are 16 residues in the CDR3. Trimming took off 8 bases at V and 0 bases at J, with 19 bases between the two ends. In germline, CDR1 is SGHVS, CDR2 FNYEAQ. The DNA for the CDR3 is TGTGCCAGCTGGCCCGCGTCGGACACCATGAACACTGAAGCTTTCTTT. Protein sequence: CASWPASDTMNTEAFF.

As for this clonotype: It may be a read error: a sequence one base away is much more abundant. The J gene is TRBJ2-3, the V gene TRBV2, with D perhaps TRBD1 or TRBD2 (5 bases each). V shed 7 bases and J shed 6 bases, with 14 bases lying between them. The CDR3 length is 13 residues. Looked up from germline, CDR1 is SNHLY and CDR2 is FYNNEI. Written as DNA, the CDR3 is TGTGCCAGCAACGAGTGGGGGTACGATACGCAGTATTTT. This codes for CASNEWGYDTQYF.

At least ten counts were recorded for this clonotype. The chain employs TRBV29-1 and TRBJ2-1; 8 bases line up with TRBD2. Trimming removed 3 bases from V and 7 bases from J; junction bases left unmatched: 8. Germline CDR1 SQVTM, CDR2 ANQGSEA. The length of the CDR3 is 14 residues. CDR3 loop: CSVESASGQNEQFF. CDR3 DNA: TGCAGCGTTGAGTCGGCTAGCGGGCAGAATGAGCAGTTCTTC.

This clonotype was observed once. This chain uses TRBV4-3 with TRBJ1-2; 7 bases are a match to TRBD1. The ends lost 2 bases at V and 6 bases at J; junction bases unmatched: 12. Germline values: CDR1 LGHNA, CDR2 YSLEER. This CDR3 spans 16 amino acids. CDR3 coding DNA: TGCGCCAGCAGCCAAAGGGGGCACGGAGGGTTAGATGGCTACACCTTC. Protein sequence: CASSQRGHGGLDGYTF.

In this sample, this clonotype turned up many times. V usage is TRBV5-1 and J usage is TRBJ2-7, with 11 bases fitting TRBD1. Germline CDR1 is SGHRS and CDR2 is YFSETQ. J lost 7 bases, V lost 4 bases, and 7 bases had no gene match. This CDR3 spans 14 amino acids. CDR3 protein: CASSPGTGGGEQYF. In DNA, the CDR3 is TGCGCCAGCAGCCCCGGGACAGGGGGTGGAGAGCAGTACTTC.

Here the CDR3 DNA reads TGTGCCTGGAGTGTTTTGGGTACACAGGAAAAACTGTTTTTT. Amino acids: CAWSVLGTQEKLFF. The V call is TRBV30, the J call TRBJ1-4; D gene unclear. Germline V gene lookup returns CDR1 GTSNPN and CDR2 SVGIG (reference sequence). V was trimmed by 0 bases and J by 8 bases, leaving 13 bases between them. CDR3 length: 14 amino acids.

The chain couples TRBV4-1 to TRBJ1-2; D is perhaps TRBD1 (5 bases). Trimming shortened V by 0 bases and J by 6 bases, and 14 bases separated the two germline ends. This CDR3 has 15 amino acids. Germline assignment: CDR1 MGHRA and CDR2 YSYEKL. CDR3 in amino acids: CASSQDGGSVNGYTF. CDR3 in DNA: TGCGCCAGCAGCCAAGATGGGGGTTCGGTTAATGGCTACACCTTC.

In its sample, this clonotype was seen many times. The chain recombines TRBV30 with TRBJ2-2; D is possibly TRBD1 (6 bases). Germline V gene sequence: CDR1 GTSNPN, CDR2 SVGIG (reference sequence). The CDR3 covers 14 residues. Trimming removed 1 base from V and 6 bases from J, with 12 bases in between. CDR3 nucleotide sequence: TGTGCCTGGAGTGGGGACATCGTCCCCGGGGAGCTGTTTTTT. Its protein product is CAWSGDIVPGELFF.

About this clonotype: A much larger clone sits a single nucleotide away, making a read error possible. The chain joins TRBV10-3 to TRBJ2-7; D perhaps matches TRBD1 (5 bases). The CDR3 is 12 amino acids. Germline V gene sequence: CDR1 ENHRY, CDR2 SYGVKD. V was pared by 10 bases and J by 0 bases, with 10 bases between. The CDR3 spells CASQGSSYEQYF. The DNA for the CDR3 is TGTGCCAGCCAGGGCAGCTCCTACGAGCAGTACTTC.

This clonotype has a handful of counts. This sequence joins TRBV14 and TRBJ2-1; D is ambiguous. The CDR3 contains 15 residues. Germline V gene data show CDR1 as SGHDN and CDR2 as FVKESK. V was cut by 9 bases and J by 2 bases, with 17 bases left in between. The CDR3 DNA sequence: TGTGCCAGTACCCCCTGGCTGGGGACCTACAATGAGCAGTTCTTC. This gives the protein CASTPWLGTYNEQFF.

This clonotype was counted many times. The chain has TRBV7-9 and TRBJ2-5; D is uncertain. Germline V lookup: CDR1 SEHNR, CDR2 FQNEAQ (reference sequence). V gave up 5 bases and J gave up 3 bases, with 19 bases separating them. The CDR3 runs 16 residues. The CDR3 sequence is CASSPPRGQTEETQYF. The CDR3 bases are TGTGCCAGCAGCCCCCCCCGTGGGCAGACCGAAGAGACCCAGTACTTC.

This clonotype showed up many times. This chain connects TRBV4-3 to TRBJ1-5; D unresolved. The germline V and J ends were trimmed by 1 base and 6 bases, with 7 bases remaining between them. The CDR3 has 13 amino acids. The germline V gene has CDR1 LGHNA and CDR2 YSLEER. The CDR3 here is CASSQVEGQPQHF. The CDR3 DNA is TGCGCCAGCAGCCAAGTGGAGGGTCAGCCCCAGCATTTT.

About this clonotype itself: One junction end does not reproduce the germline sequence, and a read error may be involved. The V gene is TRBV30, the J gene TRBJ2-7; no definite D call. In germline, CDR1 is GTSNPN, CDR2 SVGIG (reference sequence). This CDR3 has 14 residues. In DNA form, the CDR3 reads TGTGCCTGGAGTGTACCGGGCAGATCCTACGAGCAGTGCTTC. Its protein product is CAWSVPGRSYEQCF.

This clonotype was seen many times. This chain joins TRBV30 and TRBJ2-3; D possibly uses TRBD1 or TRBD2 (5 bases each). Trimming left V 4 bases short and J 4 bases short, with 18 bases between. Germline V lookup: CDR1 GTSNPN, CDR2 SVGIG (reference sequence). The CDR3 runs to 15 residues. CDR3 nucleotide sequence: TGTGCCTGGACTAAGGGACCATCTGTCGCAGATACGCAGTATTTT. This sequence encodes CAWTKGPSVADTQYF.

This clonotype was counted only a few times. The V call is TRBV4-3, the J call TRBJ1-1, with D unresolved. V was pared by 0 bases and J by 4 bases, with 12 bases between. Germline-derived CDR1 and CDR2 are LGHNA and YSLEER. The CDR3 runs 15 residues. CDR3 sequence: CASSQDATPSTEAFF. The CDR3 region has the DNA TGCGCCAGCAGCCAAGATGCGACACCTTCCACTGAAGCTTTCTTT.

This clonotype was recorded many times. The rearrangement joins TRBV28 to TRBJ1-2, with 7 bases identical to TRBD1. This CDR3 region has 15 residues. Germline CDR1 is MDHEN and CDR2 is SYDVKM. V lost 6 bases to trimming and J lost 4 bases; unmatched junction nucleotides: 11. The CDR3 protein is CASSRSNRGIYGYTF. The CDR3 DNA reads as TGTGCCAGCAGCCGGAGCAACAGGGGTATCTATGGCTACACCTTC.

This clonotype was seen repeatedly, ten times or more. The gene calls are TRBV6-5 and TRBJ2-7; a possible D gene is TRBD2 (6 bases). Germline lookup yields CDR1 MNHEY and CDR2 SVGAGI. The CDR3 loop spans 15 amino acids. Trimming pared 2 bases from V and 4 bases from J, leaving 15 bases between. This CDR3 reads CASSYRPGEEYEQYF. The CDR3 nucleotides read TGTGCCAGCAGTTACCGCCCGGGAGAGGAATACGAGCAGTACTTC.

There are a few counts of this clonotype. CDR3 nucleotide sequence: TGTGCCAGCAGCGGGGACGGACCCTACGAGCAGTACTTC. This codes for CASSGDGPYEQYF. The chain links TRBV5-6 to TRBJ2-7; TRBD1 or TRBD2 may be the D gene (5 bases each). Germline loops: CDR1 SGHDT, CDR2 YYEEEE. CDR3 length equals 13 residues. V lost 4 bases, J lost 2 bases, and 10 bases lay in between.

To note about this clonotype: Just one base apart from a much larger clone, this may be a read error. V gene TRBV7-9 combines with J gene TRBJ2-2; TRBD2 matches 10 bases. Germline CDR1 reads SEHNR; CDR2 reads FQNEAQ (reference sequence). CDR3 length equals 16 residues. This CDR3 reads CASSFGLAEVTVELFF. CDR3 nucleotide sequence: TGTGCCAGCAGTTTCGGACTAGCGGAGGTCACCGTGGAGCTGTTTTTT.

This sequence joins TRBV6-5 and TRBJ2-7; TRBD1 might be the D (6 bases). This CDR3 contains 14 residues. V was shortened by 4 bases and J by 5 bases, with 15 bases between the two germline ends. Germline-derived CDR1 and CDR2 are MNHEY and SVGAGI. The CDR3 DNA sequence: TGTGCCAGCAGTTCCGCAGGGGAGTGGAACGAGCAGTACTTC. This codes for CASSSAGEWNEQYF.

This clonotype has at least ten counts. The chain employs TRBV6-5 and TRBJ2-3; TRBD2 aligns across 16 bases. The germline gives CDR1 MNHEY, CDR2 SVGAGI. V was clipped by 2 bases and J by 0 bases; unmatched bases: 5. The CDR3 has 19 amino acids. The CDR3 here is CASSYAGTSGGESTDTQYF. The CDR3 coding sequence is TGTGCCAGCAGTTACGCGGGGACTAGCGGGGGGGAGAGCACAGATACGCAGTATTTT.

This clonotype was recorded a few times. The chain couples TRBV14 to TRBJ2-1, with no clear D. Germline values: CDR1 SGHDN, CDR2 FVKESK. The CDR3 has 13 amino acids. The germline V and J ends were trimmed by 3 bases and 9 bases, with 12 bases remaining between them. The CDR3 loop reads CASSQRSAVEQFF. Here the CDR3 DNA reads TGTGCCAGCAGCCAGCGGAGTGCGGTTGAGCAGTTCTTC.

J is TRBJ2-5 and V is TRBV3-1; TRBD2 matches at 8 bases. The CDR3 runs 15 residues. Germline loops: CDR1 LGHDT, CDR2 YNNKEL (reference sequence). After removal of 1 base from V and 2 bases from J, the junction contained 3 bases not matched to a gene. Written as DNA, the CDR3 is TGTGCCAGCAGCCAAGGGCGGGAGGAACAAGAGACCCAGTACTTC. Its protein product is CASSQGREEQETQYF.

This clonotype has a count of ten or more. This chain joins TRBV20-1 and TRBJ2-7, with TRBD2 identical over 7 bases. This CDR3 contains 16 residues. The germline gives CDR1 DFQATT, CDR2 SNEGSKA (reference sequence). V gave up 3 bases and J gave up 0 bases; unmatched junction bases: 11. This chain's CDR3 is CSARPYLAANSYEQYF. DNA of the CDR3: TGCAGTGCTAGGCCATATCTAGCGGCTAACTCCTACGAGCAGTACTTC.

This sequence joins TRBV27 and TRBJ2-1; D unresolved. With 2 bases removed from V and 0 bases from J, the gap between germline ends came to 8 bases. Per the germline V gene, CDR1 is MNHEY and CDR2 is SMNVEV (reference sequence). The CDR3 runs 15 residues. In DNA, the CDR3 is TGTGCCAGCAGTTTAGGAATTCCCTCCTACAATGAGCAGTTCTTC. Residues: CASSLGIPSYNEQFF.

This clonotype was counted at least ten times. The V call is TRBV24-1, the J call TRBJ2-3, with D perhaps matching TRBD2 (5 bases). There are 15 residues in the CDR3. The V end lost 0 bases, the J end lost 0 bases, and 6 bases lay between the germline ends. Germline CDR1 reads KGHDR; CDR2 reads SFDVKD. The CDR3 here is CATSDLPGSTDTQYF. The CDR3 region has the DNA TGTGCCACCAGTGATTTGCCGGGAAGCACAGATACGCAGTATTTT.

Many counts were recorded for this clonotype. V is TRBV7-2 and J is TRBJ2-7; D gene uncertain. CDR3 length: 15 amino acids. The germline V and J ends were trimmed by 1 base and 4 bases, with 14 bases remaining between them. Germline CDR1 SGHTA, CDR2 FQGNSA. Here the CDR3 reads CASSLGGPGTYEQYF. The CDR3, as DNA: TGTGCCAGCAGCTTAGGAGGACCAGGCACTTACGAGCAGTACTTC. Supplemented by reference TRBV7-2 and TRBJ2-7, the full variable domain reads GAGVSQSPSNKVTEKGKDVELRCDPISGHTALYWYRQSLGQGLEFLIYFQGNSAPDKSGLPSDRFSAERTGGSVSTLTIQRTQQEDSAVYLCASSLGGPGTYEQYFGPGTRLTVT.

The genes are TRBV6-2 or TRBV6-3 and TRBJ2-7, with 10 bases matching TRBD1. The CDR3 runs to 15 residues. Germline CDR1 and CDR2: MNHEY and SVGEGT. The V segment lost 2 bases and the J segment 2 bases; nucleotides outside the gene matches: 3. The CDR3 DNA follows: TGTGCCAGCAGTTACGGGGACAGGGGCCCCTACGAGCAGTACTTC. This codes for CASSYGDRGPYEQYF.